These 22 T cell receptor beta chains share one sample of origin, sequenced in a study of T cells in Graves' hyperthyroidism and ophthalmopathy. RNA transcripts yielded amplified TCR beta CDR3 regions. Primed by the HTBI set, a first-round RT-PCR was run on the TCR CDR3. TCRdb independently ran MiXCR on the multiplex PCR reads; one entry per CDR3 protein. This sample carries approximately 400,000 distinct CDR3 sequences, around 13% of them seen once, and the ten largest clones take approximately 11%. Sequencing was done on a sample of blood. These receptors all come from a woman aged 55-70 years with Graves' hyperthyroidism.

This clonotype was observed many times. J is TRBJ2-7 and V is TRBV11-3, with D perhaps TRBD1 (5 bases). The CDR3 runs to 13 residues. In germline, CDR1 is SGHNT, CDR2 YENEEA. Trimming left V 3 bases short and J 9 bases short, with 15 bases between. For the CDR3, the DNA is TGTGCCAGCAGCTTGGACATAGGACAAGGGCAGTACTTC. Its protein is CASSLDIGQGQYF.

This clonotype was picked up a small number of times. The CDR3 bases are TGTGCCAGCAGCTGGATCGGGGGCGCAGGGAAAGCTTTCTTT. Translation gives CASSWIGGAGKAFF. This sequence joins TRBV7-3 and TRBJ1-1, with D possibly matching TRBD1 (6 bases). V lost 4 bases and J 9 bases, leaving 18 bases between the germline ends. This CDR3 has 14 amino acids. Germline CDR1 SGHTA, CDR2 FQGTGA.

Many counts were recorded for this clonotype. The chain combines TRBV24-1 with TRBJ2-3, with 11 bases identical to TRBD2. Germline loops: CDR1 KGHDR, CDR2 SFDVKD. This CDR3 comprises 16 residues. V shed 9 bases and J 0 bases; nucleotides not matched to a gene: 7. The CDR3 nucleotides read TGTGCCACCGCGGGACTAGCGGCGTCTAGCACAGATACGCAGTATTTT. Its protein product is CATAGLAASSTDTQYF.

This chain uses TRBV30 with TRBJ2-2; 10 bases line up with TRBD2. This CDR3 comprises 14 residues. In germline, CDR1 is GTSNPN, CDR2 SVGIG (reference sequence). J lost 6 bases, V lost 2 bases, and 3 bases had no gene match. This CDR3 reads CAWSLLAGAGELFF. The CDR3 nucleotides are TGTGCCTGGAGTCTCCTAGCGGGAGCCGGGGAGCTGTTTTTT.

This clonotype has only a few counts. V is TRBV5-1 and J is TRBJ1-4; unclear D gene. CDR1 SGHRS and CDR2 YFSETQ come from the germline V gene. This CDR3 is 12 amino acids long. The V and J ends lost 2 bases and 4 bases respectively, with 3 bases between them. CDR3 in amino acids: CASSFDNEKLFF. CDR3 DNA: TGCGCCAGCAGCTTTGATAATGAAAAACTGTTTTTT. The whole variable domain, remainder taken from reference TRBV5-1 and TRBJ1-4, is KAGVTQTPRYLIKTRGQQVTLSCSPISGHRSVSWYQQTPGQGLQFLFEYFSETQRNKGNFPGRFSGRQFSNSRSEMNVSTLELGDSALYLCASSFDNEKLFFGSGTQLSVL.

This clonotype was seen many times. The V gene is TRBV11-1, the J gene TRBJ2-2, with a possible D match to TRBD1 (6 bases). Trimming pared 5 bases from V and 3 bases from J, leaving 13 bases between. Germline V gene lookup returns CDR1 SGHAT and CDR2 FQDESV (reference sequence). This CDR3 spans 15 amino acids. The CDR3 bases are TGTGCCAGCAGCAGAGACAGGATTTACACCGGGGAGCTGTTTTTT. Translated: CASSRDRIYTGELFF.

This clonotype was counted at least ten times. The chain joins TRBV6-1 to TRBJ2-5; TRBD1 matches at 7 bases. The CDR3 spans 14 residues. CDR1 and CDR2 from the germline V gene are MNHNS and SASEGT. Unmatched junction bases numbered 6, after V lost 5 bases and J lost 3 bases. The CDR3: CASSSGTAKETQYF. The CDR3 nucleotides are TGTGCCAGCAGTTCTGGGACAGCTAAAGAGACCCAGTACTTC.

This chain joins TRBV24-1 and TRBJ2-1; 8 nucleotides agree with TRBD2. Unmatched junction bases numbered 12, after V lost 3 bases and J lost 0 bases. Germline V gives CDR1 KGHDR, CDR2 SFDVKD. The CDR3 is made up of 19 amino acids. CDR3 amino acids: CATSDHASRLASSYNEQFF. The CDR3, as DNA: TGTGCCACCAGTGATCACGCTTCACGACTAGCGAGCTCCTACAATGAGCAGTTCTTC.

This clonotype was counted ten times or more. The chain joins TRBV5-8 to TRBJ2-1; D assignment may be TRBD1 or TRBD2 (5 bases each). The V end lost 4 bases, the J end lost 9 bases, and 20 bases lay between the germline ends. Germline CDR1 reads SGHTS; CDR2 reads YDEGEE. There are 15 residues in the CDR3. The CDR3 sequence: CASSRGGVGVGEQFF. CDR3 DNA sequence: TGTGCCAGCAGCCGAGGAGGCGTGGGGGTGGGTGAGCAGTTCTTC.

This clonotype was seen repeatedly, ten times or more. The rearrangement joins TRBV2 to TRBJ2-5, with D tentatively TRBD1 (6 bases). This CDR3 is built from 15 residues. Looked up from germline, CDR1 is SNHLY and CDR2 is FYNNEI. Trimming cost V 5 bases and J 2 bases, with 15 bases left between them. DNA for the CDR3: TGTGCCAGCAGTCGAGTAGGGACACTGCAAGAGACCCAGTACTTC. This encodes CASSRVGTLQETQYF.

The chain has TRBV2 and TRBJ2-1; TRBD2 matches 12 bases. The CDR3 extends over 17 amino acids. Germline V gene sequence: CDR1 SNHLY, CDR2 FYNNEI. The junction had 6 bases not matched to a gene; V was cut back by 6 bases and J by 0 bases. The CDR3 is CASRGGTSGLSYNEQFF. CDR3 nucleotides: TGTGCCAGCAGGGGGGGGACTAGCGGGCTCTCCTACAATGAGCAGTTCTTC.

There are many counts of this clonotype. This sequence joins TRBV3-1 and TRBJ2-7; D is tentatively TRBD1 or TRBD2 (5 bases each). This CDR3 region has 13 residues. Germline V lookup: CDR1 LGHDT, CDR2 YNNKEL (reference sequence). Deletions cut 0 bases from V and 3 bases from J, with 6 bases between. The CDR3 is CASSQEGVYEQYF. CDR3 nucleotide sequence: TGTGCCAGCAGCCAAGAGGGGGTCTACGAGCAGTACTTC.

Many counts were recorded for this clonotype. The CDR3 here is CASRIIHEQYF. Written as DNA, the CDR3 is TGTGCCAGCAGGATCATCCACGAGCAGTACTTC. This rearrangement joins TRBV2 to TRBJ2-7; D ambiguous. Germline V gene data show CDR1 as SNHLY and CDR2 as FYNNEI. The length of the CDR3 is 11 residues. The V end was cut by 6 bases, the J end by 5 bases, with 8 bases between.

At least ten counts were recorded for this clonotype. The V gene is TRBV6-5, the J gene TRBJ2-1, with D uncertain. Germline V gene data show CDR1 as MNHEY and CDR2 as SVGAGI. V was trimmed by 0 bases and J by 0 bases, leaving 9 bases between them. The CDR3 runs to 16 residues. In DNA form, the CDR3 reads TGTGCCAGCAGTTACTCCGCACTGAGCTCCTACAATGAGCAGTTCTTC. As protein: CASSYSALSSYNEQFF.

This clonotype has at least ten counts. The chain carries TRBV20-1 and TRBJ2-1; D could derive from TRBD1 or TRBD2 (5 bases each). Germline lookup yields CDR1 DFQATT and CDR2 SNEGSKA (reference sequence). Trimming removed 6 bases at V and 5 bases at J, with 11 bases between. The CDR3 contains 12 residues. The CDR3 loop reads CSARDGDNEQFF. DNA for the CDR3: TGCAGTGCCCGGGACGGAGACAATGAGCAGTTCTTC.

Many counts were recorded for this clonotype. This rearrangement joins TRBV2 to TRBJ2-5, with TRBD2 matching over 12 bases. The CDR3 is 16 amino acids. The V gene end was trimmed by 5 bases and the J gene end by 5 bases; junction bases not matched to a gene: 9. Per the germline V gene, CDR1 is SNHLY and CDR2 is FYNNEI. DNA for the CDR3: TGTGCCAGCAGTCGGCCACTAGCGGGAGGACGGGAGACCCAGTACTTC. Residues: CASSRPLAGGRETQYF. The full variable domain, with the rest looked up from reference TRBV2 and TRBJ2-5, is EPEVTQTPSHQVTQMGQEVILRCVPISNHLYFYWYRQILGQKVEFLVSFYNNEISEKSEIFDDQFSVERPDGSNFTLKIRSTKLEDSAMYFCASSRPLAGGRETQYFGPGTRLLVL.

This clonotype was detected a few times. The V gene is TRBV19, the J gene TRBJ1-4, with D perhaps matching TRBD1 (5 bases). The V gene lost 3 bases and the J gene lost 8 bases, with 10 bases spanning the gap. Germline CDR1 is LNHDA and CDR2 is SQIVND (reference sequence). The CDR3 is made up of 13 amino acids. CDR3 region: CASSMTVAEKLFF. Written as DNA, the CDR3 is TGTGCCAGTAGTATGACAGTGGCGGAAAAACTGTTTTTT.

This clonotype was observed a few times. The chain joins TRBV29-1 to TRBJ2-5; 7 positions match TRBD1. Germline CDR1 SQVTM, CDR2 ANQGSEA. The V and J ends lost 7 bases and 5 bases, in that order; junction bases with no gene match: 7. This CDR3 comprises 12 residues. CDR3 nucleotide sequence: TGCAGCGCTCGACAGGGTAGGGAGACCCAGTACTTC. As protein: CSARQGRETQYF.

This clonotype was recorded at least ten times. The rearrangement uses TRBV6-1 and TRBJ1-4, with a possible D match to TRBD1 (5 bases). CDR3 length equals 15 residues. The germline gives CDR1 MNHNS, CDR2 SASEGT. The V and J ends lost 3 bases and 0 bases respectively, with 8 bases between them. The CDR3 sequence is CASSDGGTTNEKLFF. The CDR3, as DNA: TGTGCCAGCAGTGATGGGGGAACAACTAATGAAAAACTGTTTTTT.

A word on this clonotype: With a much larger clone just one base away, this may be a read error. The chain uses TRBV10-3 and TRBJ2-3; D perhaps matches TRBD2 (6 bases). This CDR3 region has 18 residues. Germline CDR1 and CDR2: ENHRY and SYGVKD. Trimming stripped 4 bases from V and 2 bases from J, with 22 bases between. The CDR3 sequence is CAISGSKRASESTDTQYF. CDR3 sequence (DNA): TGTGCCATCAGTGGAAGCAAGAGGGCTAGCGAATCCACAGATACGCAGTATTTT.

The sample holds many counts of this clonotype. This chain joins TRBV3-1 and TRBJ2-1, with 13 positions matching TRBD2. The J segment lost 7 bases and the V segment lost 3 bases, leaving 6 bases of the junction unmatched. CDR3 length: 16 residues. The germline V gene encodes CDR1 LGHDT and CDR2 YNNKEL (reference sequence). The CDR3 bases are TGTGCCAGCAGCCAGGCACTAGCGGGAGGGGGGAATGAGCAGTTCTTC. Amino acid sequence: CASSQALAGGGNEQFF.

This clonotype was seen repeatedly, ten times or more. The chain carries TRBV19 and TRBJ2-1, with D hard to call. Germline assignment: CDR1 LNHDA and CDR2 SQIVND (reference sequence). Trimming shortened V by 11 bases and J by 0 bases, and 14 bases separated the two germline ends. This CDR3 contains 14 residues. CDR3 loop: CASQSQSSYNEQFF. DNA of the CDR3: TGTGCCTCACAGTCGCAGAGCTCCTACAATGAGCAGTTCTTC.